Given below is one TCR beta chain in context. Its antigen remains unidentified. No base quality information exists; no much larger clone differs at one position. The method behind the library was the immunoSEQ multiplex PCR assay. Held by TCRdb, this immuneACCESS table contains in-frame sequences only and omits some clones. Under half of the omission traces to an unresolved V gene where checked; the cause of the rest is unknown. The sample records about 110,000 clones, 80% to 95% of which are singletons. In total, the top ten clones hold roughly 1.5% of the sample. This entry is derived from a study of T cell changes during pregnancy in multiple sclerosis (dated 2019 in TCRdb). In terms of the full investigation: Changes in the T cell repertoire over the course of pregnancy were examined in this study in women with multiple sclerosis.

The junction shows trimming of 5 bases on V and 6 bases on J, plus 22 bases between the germline ends. Reading from cysteine to phenylalanine, the CDR3 counts 17 amino acids. This entry keeps only the CDR3 DNA: 51 bases, framed from base 1. From the germline V gene (reference sequence), CDR1 is MNHEY and CDR2 is SMNVEV. The source of this sequence is a female donor with multiple sclerosis, enrolled in a pregnancy study. The specimen was peripheral blood, collected after pregnancy. The V gene is TRBV27 and the J gene is TRBJ2-2, with a tentative D gene TRBD2 over 5 matching bases. The DNA is as follows: TGTGCCAGCAGTCTCCGGGGAGAGGGAAGGTCGGCCGGGGAGCTGTTTTTT. The resulting protein is CASSLRGEGRSAGELFF.